The clone carrying this TCR beta chain appeared a few times. Its antigen is undetermined. V was trimmed by 3 bases and J by 2 bases, leaving 11 bases between them. The CDR3 runs to 15 residues. The V gene's germline CDR1 is SNHLY and CDR2 FYNNEI. This sample stems from a study of CD8+ T cells in alopecia areata. Sequencing used cDNA as its template, made by extracting RNA and reverse transcribing it. Clones were read by immunoSEQ multiplex PCR, and TCRdb kept only the in-frame ones, dropping some. The sample has about 190,000 clones; 45% to 75% are singletons. Treatment described: oral pan-JAK inhibitor, 5-10 mg twice daily. Study-wide points: Tofacitinib delivered significant drops in scalp clonality and in expanded CD8+ clones among the top 100. Scalp and blood retained many expanded lesional clones during tofacitinib.

This clonotype was sampled from a human donor with alopecia areata. Source: CD4+ T cells sorted from blood, taken at week 4, from a patient treated with tofacitinib. This chain uses TRBV2 with TRBJ2-1; D call uncertain. The CDR3 loop reads CASSDTGPPYNEQFF. In nucleotides, the CDR3 is TGTGCCAGCAGTGACACCGGGCCCCCCTACAATGAGCAGTTCTTC. The full variable domain, rest sourced from reference TRBV2 and TRBJ2-1, is EPEVTQTPSHQVTQMGQEVILRCVPISNHLYFYWYRQILGQKVEFLVSFYNNEISEKSEIFDDQFSVERPDGSNFTLKIRSTKLEDSAMYFCASSDTGPPYNEQFFGPGTRLTVL.